A single sample is the source of the 3 T cell receptor beta chains below, sequenced in a study of read filtering for tumor transcriptome and immune sequencing. This library used approximately 0.4 ug RNA and molecular barcoded adaptors spanning alpha/delta and beta/gamma chains. TCRdb used MiXCR to reprocess the reads, holding one entry per CDR3 protein. The table has about 58,000 distinct CDR3 sequences, 9% to 15% seen once. Sequencing input: a population of CD138-negative cells sorted from bone marrow. The receptor source for this set is a donor at least 40 years old with multiple myeloma.

Comments on this clonotype: This could be a read error, since a much larger clone is one nucleotide away. V is TRBV7-3 and J is TRBJ2-7; the match to TRBD1 covers 8 bases. CDR3 length: 13 residues. The germline gives CDR1 SGHTA, CDR2 FQGTGA. With V trimmed by 5 bases and J by 6 bases, 6 bases remained unmatched. The CDR3 coding sequence is TGTGCCAGCAGCCGGGGGACAGGCTGCGAGCAGTACTTC. Its protein product is CASSRGTGCEQYF.

The sample holds many counts of this clonotype. The gene calls are TRBV4-1 and TRBJ2-3; maybe TRBD1 (6 bases). Germline V gene data show CDR1 as MGHRA and CDR2 as YSYEKL. Trimming left V 4 bases short and J 0 bases short, with 11 bases between. The CDR3 sequence is 15 residues long. CDR3 protein: CASSLMTGSTDTQYF. CDR3 in DNA: TGCGCCAGCAGCCTCATGACAGGTAGCACAGATACGCAGTATTTT.

A remark on this clonotype: A read error may be the cause here, since a much bigger clone is one base away. This chain connects TRBV20-1 to TRBJ2-3; TRBD1 agrees at 8 bases. Germline loops: CDR1 DFQATT, CDR2 SNEGSKA (reference sequence). This CDR3 has 16 residues. CDR3 loop: CIAGGQGAHGTDTQYF. In nucleotides, the CDR3 is TGCATTGCCGGCGGGCAGGGGGCTCACGGTACAGATACGCAGTATTTT.